The rows below give T cell receptor beta chains drawn from one sample of a study of blood T cell repertoires in COVID-19. Repertoires were generated with immunoSEQ multiplex PCR, while TCRdb's copy carries only in-frame clones and drops some. This table holds 300,000 to 400,000 clones, roughly 90% found once. The source material was PBMCs or T cells enriched from blood (not recorded which). All receptors come from a woman aged 25 to 39 who had recovered from COVID-19. Each CDR3 is given with its conserved first and last residue. A D gene is named only where the DNA matches it firmly. Clone size is given for some rows only: seen once, a few or many times, or a class if the clone is expanded.

cdr3_length,d_call,j_call,v_call,clone_size,cdr3_aa,cdr3_nt
16,TRBD2,TRBJ2-5,TRBV19,-,CASSMGLAVRKETQYF,TGTGCCAGTAGTATGGGACTAGCGGTCCGGAAAGAGACCCAGTACTTC
17,-,TRBJ1-2,TRBV28,-,CASSLPDSTVEVRLYTF,TGTGCCAGCAGTTTACCCGATTCGACAGTCGAAGTCAGGTTGTACACCTTC
13,TRBD1,TRBJ1-5,TRBV30,-,CAWRGRGDQPQHF,TGTGCCTGGAGGGGCAGGGGGGATCAGCCCCAGCATTTT
14,-,TRBJ2-3,TRBV5-4,-,CASNAEYSTDTQYF,TGTGCCAGCAACGCGGAGTATAGCACAGATACGCAGTATTTT
17,-,TRBJ1-5,TRBV5-8,-,CASSPLQGRPFHQPQHF,TGTGCCAGCAGCCCATTACAGGGACGACCTTTCCATCAGCCCCAGCATTTT
11,-,TRBJ1-2,TRBV3-1/TRBV3-2,once,CASSRHNGYTF,TGTGCCAGCAGCCGACATAATGGCTACACCTTC
16,TRBD1,TRBJ1-4,TRBV27,once,CASSLSAGQGNEKLFF,TGTGCCAGCAGTTTATCTGCGGGACAGGGAAATGAAAAACTGTTTTTT
15,TRBD2,TRBJ2-3,TRBV3-1/TRBV3-2,once,CASSLGLAETDTQYF,TGTGCCAGCAGCCTGGGACTAGCGGAGACAGATACGCAGTATTTT
10,-,TRBJ1-5,TRBV20-1,-,CSARAGAQHF,TGCAGTGCCCGAGCCGGAGCCCAGCATTTT
11,-,TRBJ2-7,TRBV6-2/TRBV6-3,-,CASSNGGEQYF,TGTGCCAGCAGTAACGGAGGGGAGCAGTACTTC
15,-,TRBJ1-2,TRBV11-2,-,CASSFTGPPNYGYTF,TGTGCCAGCAGCTTCACAGGGCCCCCTAACTATGGCTACACCTTC
12,-,TRBJ2-4,TRBV29-1,once,CSAKGQKNIQYF,TGCAGCGCCAAGGGACAAAAAAACATTCAGTACTTC
18,-,TRBJ2-7,TRBV27,-,CASSLSPPGHRADYEQYF,TGTGCCAGCAGTTTATCGCCCCCTGGTCACAGGGCGGATTACGAGCAGTACTTC
15,TRBD1,TRBJ2-7,TRBV9,-,CASSVGWDSSYEQYF,TGTGCCAGCAGCGTAGGCTGGGACAGTTCCTACGAGCAGTACTTC
15,-,TRBJ1-1,TRBV18,-,CASSPFSRQDTEAFF,TGTGCCAGCTCACCGTTCAGTCGGCAGGACACTGAAGCTTTCTTT
15,TRBD2,TRBJ2-3,TRBV30,-,CAWRLSSGGTDTQYF,TGTGCCTGGAGACTCTCTAGCGGGGGAACAGATACGCAGTATTTT
13,-,TRBJ1-3,TRBV28,-,CASMRASGNTIYF,TGTGCCAGCATGAGGGCTTCTGGAAACACCATATATTTT
14,TRBD2,TRBJ2-5,TRBV7-9,-,CASSPGLAQETQYF,TGTGCCAGCAGCCCGGGACTAGCCCAAGAGACCCAGTACTTC
16,-,TRBJ1-3,TRBV7-6,-,CASSLAAQGSGNTIYF,TGTGCCAGCAGCTTAGCGGCCCAGGGCTCTGGAAACACCATATATTTT
16,-,TRBJ1-3,TRBV5-1,-,CASSLDGLTDRNTIYF,TGCGCCAGCAGCTTGGATGGACTAACCGACCGAAACACCATATATTTT
12,-,TRBJ1-2,TRBV10-3,-,CAPPSANYGYTF,TGTGCCCCACCCTCGGCTAACTATGGCTACACCTTC
15,TRBD1,TRBJ1-4,TRBV7-6,-,CASSVNRGTNEKLFF,TGTGCCAGCAGCGTCAACAGGGGGACCAATGAAAAACTGTTTTTT
14,TRBD1,TRBJ2-1,TRBV27,-,CASSPGQAQGEQFF,TGTGCCAGCAGTCCAGGACAGGCACAGGGTGAGCAGTTCTTC
12,-,TRBJ1-2,TRBV7-9,-,CASSSGADGYTF,TGTGCCAGCAGCTCAGGGGCGGATGGCTACACCTTC
15,TRBD2,TRBJ2-1,TRBV4-1,-,CASSQGGGVYNEQFF,TGCGCCAGCAGCCAAGGGGGGGGTGTCTACAATGAGCAGTTCTTC
16,-,TRBJ2-2,TRBV4-3,-,CASSQEGGLGTGELFF,TGCGCCAGCAGCCAAGAGGGGGGGCTGGGAACCGGGGAGCTGTTTTTT
15,TRBD1,TRBJ2-5,TRBV30,-,CAWRKPGQGSETQYF,TGTGCCTGGAGGAAACCGGGACAGGGATCGGAGACCCAGTACTTC
13,-,TRBJ1-1,TRBV12-3/TRBV12-4,-,CASTLKRNTEAFF,TGTGCCAGCACCTTAAAGAGGAACACTGAAGCTTTCTTT
16,-,TRBJ1-6,TRBV2,-,CASGSGPHSYNSPLHF,TGTGCCAGCGGATCTGGGCCTCACTCCTATAATTCACCCCTCCACTTT
13,-,TRBJ1-2,TRBV7-2,few,CASSFMTEGGYTF,TGTGCCAGCAGCTTCATGACAGAAGGGGGCTACACCTTC
15,TRBD1,TRBJ2-1,TRBV24-1,once,CATSDRGQDNNEQFF,TGTGCCACCAGTGACCGGGGACAGGACAACAATGAGCAGTTCTTC
15,TRBD1,TRBJ2-7,TRBV6-5,few,CASSYQPGTGAEQYF,TGTGCCAGCAGTTACCAGCCCGGGACAGGGGCCGAGCAGTACTTC
15,TRBD2,TRBJ2-5,TRBV7-7,once,CASSSGGASWETQYF,TGTGCCAGCAGCTCCGGGGGGGCGAGTTGGGAGACCCAGTACTTC